A selection of T cell receptor beta chains follows, all from one sample in a study of T cell responses to AZD1222 COVID-19 vaccine. Sequenced by immunoSEQ multiplex PCR; TCRdb stores in-frame clones only, minus some. This table holds roughly 100,000 clones, roughly 90% found once. This sample comprised peripheral blood, obtained on day 0 of AZD1222 vaccination. These receptors originate from an adult in good health. Each CDR3 is given with its conserved first and last residue. The D gene is left open where the match is weak. Expanded clones get a size class; other rows say once, few or many, or leave the size out.

J gene	clone size	D gene	V gene	CDR3 DNA	CDR3 protein
TRBJ1-2	-	-	TRBV18	TGTGCCAGCTCACCACCAAGTACTTACTATGGCTACACCTTC	CASSPPSTYYGYTF
TRBJ2-7	once	-	TRBV12-3/TRBV12-4	TGTGCCAGCAGTTTAGGCAAGGACTACGAGCAGTACTTC	CASSLGKDYEQYF
TRBJ1-2	-	-	TRBV15	TGTGCCACCAGCAGGAACCTCGGAGAGGCCTTTGGCTACACCTTC	CATSRNLGEAFGYTF
TRBJ2-1	-	-	TRBV2	TGTGCCAGCAAGACAGGCCTTCGTTACAATGAGCAGTTCTTC	CASKTGLRYNEQFF
TRBJ2-1	-	-	TRBV13	TGTGCCAGCAGCTTAAGGGTAGTGGCGAATGAGCAGTTCTTC	CASSLRVVANEQFF
TRBJ1-1	-	-	TRBV7-9	TGTGCCAGCAGCTTAGCGGGGGTGACTGAAGCTTTCTTT	CASSLAGVTEAFF
TRBJ1-2	-	-	TRBV28	TGTGCCAGCAGTTCCCCGATGCCGGGCCCTGGTGGCTACACCTTC	CASSSPMPGPGGYTF
TRBJ1-1	-	-	TRBV2	TGTGCCAGCAGTGGGGGGGTCGCGAACACTGAAGCTTTCTTT	CASSGGVANTEAFF
TRBJ2-3	-	TRBD2	TRBV5-4	TGTGCCAGCAGCTTGGGAGTAACTAGCGGGGGATTTAGCACAGATACGCAGTATTTT	CASSLGVTSGGFSTDTQYF
TRBJ1-5	-	-	TRBV7-8	TGTGCCAGCAGCTTAGAAAAGGGGTACAAGGACGGACATCACAATCAGCCCCAGCATTTT	CASSLEKGYKDGHHNQPQHF
TRBJ2-7	-	-	TRBV27	TGTGCCAGCAGTCCGAGGACCGGGGGCCCCTACGAGCAGTACTTC	CASSPRTGGPYEQYF
TRBJ2-3	-	TRBD2	TRBV19	TGTGCCAGTAGATTTGAGCGGGACACAGATACGCAGTATTTT	CASRFERDTDTQYF
TRBJ2-3	-	-	TRBV29-1	TGCAGCGTTGTCTTAGGGGTAGATACGCAGTATTTT	CSVVLGVDTQYF
TRBJ2-1	-	-	TRBV7-6	TGTGCCAGCAGCACGCAAGGGGGTGAGCAGTTCTTC	CASSTQGGEQFF
TRBJ2-5	-	-	TRBV3-1/TRBV3-2	TGTGCCAGCAGCCAAGTTAAACCGGCGGGAAGGCTCGGAACCTTCCGAGAGACCCAGTACTTC	CASSQVKPAGRLGTFRETQYF
TRBJ1-3	-	-	TRBV3-1/TRBV3-2	TGTGCCAGCAGCCAAGGTTGGGGGAACTCTGGAAACACCATATATTTT	CASSQGWGNSGNTIYF
TRBJ1-2	few	-	TRBV9	TGTGCCAGCAGCGGACTCGTGGGTAATGGCTACACCTTC	CASSGLVGNGYTF
TRBJ1-4	few	-	TRBV9	TGTGCCAGCAGCGTAGCTGGGTCAGCGGCTGAAAAACTGTTTTTT	CASSVAGSAAEKLFF
TRBJ2-3	once	-	TRBV15	TGTGCCACCAGCAGAGATCCCCCCGATACGCAGTATTTT	CATSRDPPDTQYF
TRBJ1-5	few	TRBD1	TRBV2	TGTGCCAGCAGCCCCAGTTTGGGACAGGGCAATCAGCCCCAGCATTTT	CASSPSLGQGNQPQHF
TRBJ2-3	-	-	TRBV29-1	TGCAGCGTTGATGGATACACAGATACGCAGTATTTT	CSVDGYTDTQYF
TRBJ1-1	-	-	TRBV2	TGTGCCAGCAGGCAGGGCATGAACACTGAAGCTTTCTTT	CASRQGMNTEAFF
TRBJ2-7	-	TRBD2	TRBV20-1	TGCAGTGCTAGTTGGCGGGGACTACCTTACGAGCAGTACTTC	CSASWRGLPYEQYF
TRBJ1-2	-	-	TRBV21-1	TGTGCCAGCAGCAAAGCGCTGTGCTATGGCTACACCTTC	CASSKALCYGYTF
TRBJ1-3	-	TRBD1	TRBV28	TGTGCCAGCAGACAGGGGGCGTGGAACACCATATATTTT	CASRQGAWNTIYF
TRBJ2-2	-	-	TRBV14	TGTGCCAGCAGCCAGATAGAGTCTAACACCGGGGAGCTGTTTTTT	CASSQIESNTGELFF
TRBJ1-6	-	-	TRBV4-3	TGCGCCAGCAGCCAAGGGGGACATTTTAATTCACCCCTCCACTTT	CASSQGGHFNSPLHF
TRBJ1-6	-	-	TRBV23-1	TGCGCCAGCAGTCAATCAACAGGCTTTAGCTCCTATAATTCACCCCTCCACTTT	CASSQSTGFSSYNSPLHF
TRBJ2-7	once	TRBD1	TRBV5-1	TGCGCCAGCAGGGGGGACAGGGTCCACGAGCAGTACTTC	CASRGDRVHEQYF
TRBJ2-7	few	TRBD2	TRBV6-5	TGTGCCAGCAGCATGCGGGAGGGGGCGCGGTACGAGCAGTACTTC	CASSMREGARYEQYF
TRBJ2-5	-	-	TRBV5-4	TGTGCCAGCAGCAGGATGGCCAGCGGAGACTTCTCACAAGAGACCCAGTACTTC	CASSRMASGDFSQETQYF
TRBJ2-7	-	-	TRBV10-1	TGCGCCAGCAGTGAGTGGCTAATGGGCGAGCAGTACTTC	CASSEWLMGEQYF
TRBJ1-1	-	-	TRBV18	TGTGCCAGCTCACCACAGGGAGGGGGCACTGAAGCTTTCTTT	CASSPQGGGTEAFF
TRBJ1-1	-	-	TRBV6-5	TGTGCCAGCAGGGGGGACACTGAAGCTTTCTTT	CASRGDTEAFF
TRBJ2-1	once	-	TRBV5-1	TGCGCCAGCAGCTTAGTTCAGGGCTCCTACAATGAGCAGTTCTTC	CASSLVQGSYNEQFF
TRBJ1-1	-	-	TRBV21-1	TGTGCCAGCAGCGCCCCCTGGCATGGCACTGAAGCTTTCTTT	CASSAPWHGTEAFF
TRBJ1-2	-	-	TRBV24-1	TGTGCCACCAGTGATTCGAGGGGTAACTATGGCTACACCTTC	CATSDSRGNYGYTF
TRBJ1-5	-	TRBD1	TRBV28	TGTGCCAGCAGTAGACAGGGACACAATCAGCCCCAGCATTTT	CASSRQGHNQPQHF
TRBJ2-2	-	-	TRBV5-4	TGTGCCAGCAGCTTGGGTAGACCCCCAACGGGGGACGGGGAGCTGTTTTTT	CASSLGRPPTGDGELFF
TRBJ2-5	-	TRBD2	TRBV5-1	TGCGCCAGCAGCTTGGCCCTCGGGGGGAACAGCGAGACCCAGTACTTC	CASSLALGGNSETQYF
TRBJ2-7	-	-	TRBV27	TGTGCCAGCAGTTCCTCGGGGCAGGGGTACGAGCAGTACTTC	CASSSSGQGYEQYF
TRBJ2-2	-	TRBD1	TRBV11-3	TGTGCCAGCAGCGCCAGACAGGGGGCAGGCGGGGAGCTGTTTTTT	CASSARQGAGGELFF
TRBJ2-1	-	-	TRBV2	TGTGCCAGCCAAGTTGGGACATCCTACAATGAGCAGTTCTTC	CASQVGTSYNEQFF
TRBJ1-2	-	-	TRBV28	TGTGCCAGCAGTTTCACGGGCCTGAGTGGCTACACCTTC	CASSFTGLSGYTF
TRBJ1-1	-	-	TRBV5-1	TGCGCCAGCAGCTTGGTTATAGGGGAAAGTACTGAAGCTTTCTTT	CASSLVIGESTEAFF
TRBJ2-1	-	TRBD1	TRBV2	TGTGCCAGCAGTGAGGTGGACAGGGGGCGCAACGATGAGCAGTTCTTC	CASSEVDRGRNDEQFF
TRBJ1-6	-	-	TRBV28	TGTGCCAGCAGCACCCAGATACGACAAATCTCCTATAATTCACCCCTCCACTTT	CASSTQIRQISYNSPLHF
TRBJ2-3	once	-	TRBV5-5	TGTGCCAGCAGCCTTTACGAGACTAGATCAGATACGCAGTATTTT	CASSLYETRSDTQYF